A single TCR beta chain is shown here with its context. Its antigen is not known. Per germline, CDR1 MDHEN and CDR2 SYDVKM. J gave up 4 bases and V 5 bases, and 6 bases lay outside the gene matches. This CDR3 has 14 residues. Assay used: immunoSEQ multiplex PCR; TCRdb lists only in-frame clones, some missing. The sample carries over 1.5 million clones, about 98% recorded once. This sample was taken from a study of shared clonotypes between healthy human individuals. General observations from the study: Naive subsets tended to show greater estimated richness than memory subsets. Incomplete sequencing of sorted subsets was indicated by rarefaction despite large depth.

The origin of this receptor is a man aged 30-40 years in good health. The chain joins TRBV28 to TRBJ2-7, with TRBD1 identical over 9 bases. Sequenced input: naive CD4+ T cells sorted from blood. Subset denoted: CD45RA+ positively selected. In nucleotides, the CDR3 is TGTGCCAGCAGTACGGACAGGGGAACGTACGAGCAGTACTTC. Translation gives CASSTDRGTYEQYF.